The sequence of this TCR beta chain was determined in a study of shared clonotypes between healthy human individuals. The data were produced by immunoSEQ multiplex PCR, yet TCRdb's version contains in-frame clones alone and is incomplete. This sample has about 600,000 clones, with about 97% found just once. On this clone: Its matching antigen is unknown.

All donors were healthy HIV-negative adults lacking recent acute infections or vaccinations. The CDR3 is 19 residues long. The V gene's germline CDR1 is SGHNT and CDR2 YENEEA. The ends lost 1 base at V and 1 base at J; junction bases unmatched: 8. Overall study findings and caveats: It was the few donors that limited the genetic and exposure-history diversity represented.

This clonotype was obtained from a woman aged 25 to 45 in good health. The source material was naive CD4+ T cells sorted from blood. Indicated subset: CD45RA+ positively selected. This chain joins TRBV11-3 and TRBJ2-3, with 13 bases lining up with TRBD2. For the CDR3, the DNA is TGTGCCAGCAGCTTAGTGGGGGGACTAGCGGGATCCTGCACAGATACGCAGTATTTT. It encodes CASSLVGGLAGSCTDTQYF.